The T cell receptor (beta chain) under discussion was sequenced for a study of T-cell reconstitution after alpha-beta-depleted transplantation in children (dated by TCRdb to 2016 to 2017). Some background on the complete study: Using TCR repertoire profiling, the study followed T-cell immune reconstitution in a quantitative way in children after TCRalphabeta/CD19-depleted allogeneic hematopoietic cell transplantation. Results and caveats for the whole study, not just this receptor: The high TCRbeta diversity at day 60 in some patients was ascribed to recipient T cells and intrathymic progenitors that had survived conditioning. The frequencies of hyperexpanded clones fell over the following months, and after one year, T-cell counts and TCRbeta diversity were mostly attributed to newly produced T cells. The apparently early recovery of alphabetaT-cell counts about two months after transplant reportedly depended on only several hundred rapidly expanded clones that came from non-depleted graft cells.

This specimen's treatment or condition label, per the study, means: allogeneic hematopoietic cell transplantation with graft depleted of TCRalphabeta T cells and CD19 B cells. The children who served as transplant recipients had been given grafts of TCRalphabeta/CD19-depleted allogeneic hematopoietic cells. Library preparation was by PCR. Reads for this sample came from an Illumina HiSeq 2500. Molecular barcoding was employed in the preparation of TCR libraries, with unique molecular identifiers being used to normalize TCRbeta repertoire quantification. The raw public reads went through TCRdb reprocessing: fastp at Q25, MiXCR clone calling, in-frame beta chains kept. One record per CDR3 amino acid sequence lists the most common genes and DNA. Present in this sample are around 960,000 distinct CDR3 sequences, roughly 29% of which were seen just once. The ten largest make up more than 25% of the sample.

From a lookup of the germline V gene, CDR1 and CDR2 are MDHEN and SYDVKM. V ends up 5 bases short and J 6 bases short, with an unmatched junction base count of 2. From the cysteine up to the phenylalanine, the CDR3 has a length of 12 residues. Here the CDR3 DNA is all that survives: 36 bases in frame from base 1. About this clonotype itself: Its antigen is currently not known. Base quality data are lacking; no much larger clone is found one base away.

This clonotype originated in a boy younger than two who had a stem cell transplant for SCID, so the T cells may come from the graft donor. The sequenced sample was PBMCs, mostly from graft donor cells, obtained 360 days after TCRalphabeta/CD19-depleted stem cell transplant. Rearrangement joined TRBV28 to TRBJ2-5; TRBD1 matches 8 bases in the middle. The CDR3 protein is CASSLRGQTQYF. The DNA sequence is TGTGCCAGCAGTCTCAGGGGGCAGACCCAGTACTTC.